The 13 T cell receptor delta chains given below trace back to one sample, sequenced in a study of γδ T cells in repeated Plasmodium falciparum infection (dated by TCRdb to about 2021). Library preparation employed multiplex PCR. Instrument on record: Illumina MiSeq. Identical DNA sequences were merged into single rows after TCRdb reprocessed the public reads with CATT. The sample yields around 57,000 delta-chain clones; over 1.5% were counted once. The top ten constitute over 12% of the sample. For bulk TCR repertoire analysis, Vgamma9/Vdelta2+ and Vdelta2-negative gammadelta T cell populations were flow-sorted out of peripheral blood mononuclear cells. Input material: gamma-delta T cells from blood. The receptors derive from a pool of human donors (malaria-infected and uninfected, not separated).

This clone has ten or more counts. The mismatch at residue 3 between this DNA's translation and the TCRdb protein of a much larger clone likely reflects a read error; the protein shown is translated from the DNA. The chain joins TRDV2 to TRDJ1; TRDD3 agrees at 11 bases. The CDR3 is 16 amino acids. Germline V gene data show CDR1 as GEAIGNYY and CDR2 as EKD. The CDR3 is CAYDTVGGYASDKLIF. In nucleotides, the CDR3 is TGTGCCTATGACACCGTTGGGGGATACGCATCCGATAAACTCATCTTT.

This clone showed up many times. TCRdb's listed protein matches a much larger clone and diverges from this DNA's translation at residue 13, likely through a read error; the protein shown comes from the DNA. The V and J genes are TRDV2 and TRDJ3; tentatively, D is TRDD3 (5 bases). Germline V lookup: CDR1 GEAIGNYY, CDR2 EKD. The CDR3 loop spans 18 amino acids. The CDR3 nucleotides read TGTGCCTGTGACACTGCAGGTCAGAGCTCCTGGGACGCCCGACAGATGTTTTTC. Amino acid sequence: CACDTAGQSSWDARQMFF.

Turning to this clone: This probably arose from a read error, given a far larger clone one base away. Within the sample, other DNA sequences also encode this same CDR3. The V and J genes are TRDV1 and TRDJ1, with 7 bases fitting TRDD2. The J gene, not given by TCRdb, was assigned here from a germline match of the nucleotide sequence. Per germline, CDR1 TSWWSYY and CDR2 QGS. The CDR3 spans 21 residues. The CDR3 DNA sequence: TGCGCTCTTGGGGCCCCCTTCCTGACCGGGTCTGAGAGACGTTGCACCGATAAACTCATCTTT. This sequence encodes CALGAPFLTGSERRCTDKLIF.

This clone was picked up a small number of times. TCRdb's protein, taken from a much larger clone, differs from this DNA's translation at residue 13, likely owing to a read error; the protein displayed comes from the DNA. The CDR3 DNA is TGTGCTCTTGGGGAACTTGGGGAGTACTGGGGGATATGGACCGATAAACTCATCTTT. Its translation: CALGELGEYWGIWTDKLIF. The chain uses TRDV1 and TRDJ1; 11 bases agree with TRDD3. As TCRdb names no J gene, one was assigned here on the basis of a DNA match to germline. The length of the CDR3 is 19 residues. CDR1 and CDR2 (germline): TSWWSYY, QGS. V was clipped by 0 bases and J by 2 bases; unmatched bases: 11.

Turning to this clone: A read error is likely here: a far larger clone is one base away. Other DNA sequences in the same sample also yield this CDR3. The CDR3 spells CALGLPFLPAGLGDRNRGLIF. The CDR3 region has the DNA TGTGCCCTTGGGCTCCCGTTCCTACCGGCAGGTTTGGGGGATCGCAATCGGGGACTCATCTTT. This sequence joins TRDV1 and TRDJ1; the D gene is possibly TRDD3 (8 bases). TCRdb offers no J gene call, so here the DNA was matched to germline to obtain one. This CDR3 region has 21 residues. Germline V lookup: CDR1 TSWWSYY, CDR2 QGS.

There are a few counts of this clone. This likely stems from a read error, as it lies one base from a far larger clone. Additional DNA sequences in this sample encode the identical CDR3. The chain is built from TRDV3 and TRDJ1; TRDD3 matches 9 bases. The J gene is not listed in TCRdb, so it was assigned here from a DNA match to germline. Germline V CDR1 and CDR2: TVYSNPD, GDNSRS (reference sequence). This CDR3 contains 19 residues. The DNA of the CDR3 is TGTGCCTTTAACTACCGACGCCCGTACTGGGGGACGTACACCGACAAACTCATCTTT. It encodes CAFNYRRPYWGTYTDKLIF.

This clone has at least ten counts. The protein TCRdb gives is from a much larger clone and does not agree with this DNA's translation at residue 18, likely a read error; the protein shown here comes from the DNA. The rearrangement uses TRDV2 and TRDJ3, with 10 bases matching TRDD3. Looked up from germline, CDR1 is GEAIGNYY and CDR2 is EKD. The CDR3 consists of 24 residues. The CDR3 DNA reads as TGTGCCTGTGACACCATCGATTCCCGTACTGGGGGATCAGGGCCTTCCTGGGGCACCCGACAGATGTTTTTC. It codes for CACDTIDSRTGGSGPSWGTRQMFF.

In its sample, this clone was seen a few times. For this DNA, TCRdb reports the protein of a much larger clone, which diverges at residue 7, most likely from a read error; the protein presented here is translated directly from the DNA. The CDR3 sequence: CALHLNSVAQLGDTGGYTDKLIF. The CDR3 DNA sequence: TGTGCTCTTCACCTGAACTCCGTGGCCCAACTGGGGGATACGGGAGGGTACACCGATAAACTCATCTTT. The rearrangement links TRDV1 to TRDJ1, with 13 bases identical to TRDD3. Germline CDR1 and CDR2: TSWWSYY and QGS. The CDR3 consists of 23 residues. V was pared by 8 bases and J by 0 bases, with 27 bases of the junction left unmatched.

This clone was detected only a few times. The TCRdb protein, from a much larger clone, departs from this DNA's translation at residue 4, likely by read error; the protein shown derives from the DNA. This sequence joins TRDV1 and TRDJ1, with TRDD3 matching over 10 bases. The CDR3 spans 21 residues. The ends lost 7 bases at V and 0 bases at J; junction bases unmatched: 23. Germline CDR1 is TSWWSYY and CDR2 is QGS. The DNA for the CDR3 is TGTGCTCTTGTGGATCCTCCTTCCTCCCGGGACTGGGGGATGTACACCGATAAACTCATCTTT. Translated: CALVDPPSSRDWGMYTDKLIF.

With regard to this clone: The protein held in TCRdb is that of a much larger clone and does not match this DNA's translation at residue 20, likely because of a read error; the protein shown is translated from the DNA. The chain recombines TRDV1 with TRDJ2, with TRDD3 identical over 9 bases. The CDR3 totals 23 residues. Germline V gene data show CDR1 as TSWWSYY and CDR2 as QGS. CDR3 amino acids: CALGELLSTTPYWGTKMTAKLFF. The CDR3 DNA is TGTGCTCTTGGGGAACTCCTATCCACCACTCCGTACTGGGGGACAAAAATGACAGCAAAACTCTTCTTT.

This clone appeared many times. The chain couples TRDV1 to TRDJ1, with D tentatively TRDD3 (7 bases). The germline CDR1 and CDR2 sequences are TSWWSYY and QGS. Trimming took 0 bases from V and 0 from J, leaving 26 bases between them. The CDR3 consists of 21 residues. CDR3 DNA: TGTGCTCTTGGGGAACTTCTCCTACGAAGGGGGGGATGCCTATACACCGATAAACTCATCTTT. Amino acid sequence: CALGELLLRRGGCLYTDKLIF.

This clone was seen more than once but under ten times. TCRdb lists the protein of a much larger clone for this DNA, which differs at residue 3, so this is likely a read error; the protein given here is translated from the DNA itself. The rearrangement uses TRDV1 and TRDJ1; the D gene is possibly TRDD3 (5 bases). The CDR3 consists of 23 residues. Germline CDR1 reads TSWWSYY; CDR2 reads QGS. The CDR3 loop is CAIGELITKFSSPEGPYTDKLIF. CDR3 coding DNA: TGTGCTATTGGGGAACTAATAACAAAGTTTAGTTCCCCCGAGGGGCCATACACCGATAAACTCATCTTT.

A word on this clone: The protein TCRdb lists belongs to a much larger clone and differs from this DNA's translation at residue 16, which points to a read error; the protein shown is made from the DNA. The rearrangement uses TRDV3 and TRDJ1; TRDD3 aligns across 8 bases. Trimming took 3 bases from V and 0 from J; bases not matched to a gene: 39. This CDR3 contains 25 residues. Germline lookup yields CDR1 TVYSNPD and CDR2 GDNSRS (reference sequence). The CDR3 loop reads CAFRKGLPLYWGFYLASPYTDKLIF. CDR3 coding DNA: TGTGCCTTCCGAAAAGGGCTCCCGCTATACTGGGGGTTTTACCTCGCCTCCCCGTACACCGATAAACTCATCTTT.